This TCR beta chain was identified during a study of molecular identifiers for immune sequencing clone quantification. Broader study findings: Clones above 20 RNA copies contained over 97% of effector molecules but under 1% of naive ones. Investigators reportedly could detect spiked Jurkat TCR RNA from one cell among approximately 1 million naive cells.

In the case of this clonotype: The antigen is unknown.

Via MiXCR, TCRdb re-called the PCR reads, giving one row per CDR3 protein. The sample holds 400,000 to 600,000 distinct CDR3 sequences, approximately 25% seen once. Germline V gives CDR1 MDHEN, CDR2 SYDVKM. The CDR3 runs 17 residues. Trimming took 4 bases from V and 0 from J, leaving 17 bases between them. Naive CD8 T cells were FACS-sorted by CD8+CD4-CCR7+CD45RA+ markers. The genes are TRBV28 and TRBJ2-3, with D possibly matching TRBD1 (6 bases). The clonotype was recovered from a human donor in good health. Some libraries in this study had Jurkat cell RNA spiked in. What was sequenced was naive CD8+ T cells from blood, with Jurkat cell RNA spiked in. Subset in this sample: FACS-sorted CD8+CD4-CCR7+CD45RA+ naive T cells. CDR3 coding DNA: TGTGCCAGCAGTTCCGAACTGGACAGCACTAGCACAGATACGCAGTATTTT. This gives the protein CASSSELDSTSTDTQYF. Filled out from reference TRBV28 and TRBJ2-3, the complete variable domain reads DVKVTQSSRYLVKRTGEKVFLECVQDMDHENMFWYRQDPGLGLRLIYFSYDVKMKEKGDIPEGYSVSREKKERFSLILESASTNQTSMYLCASSSELDSTSTDTQYFGPGTRLTVL.